The clone carrying this T cell receptor beta chain is classed as medium-sized. Antigen unknown. TRB rearrangements spanning V, D and J were amplified using mixed TRB-A/B primers. MiXCR, run by TCRdb on the multiplex PCR reads, gives a single entry per CDR3 protein. The sample holds about 1,200 distinct CDR3 sequences, roughly 28% seen once. TCR beta rearrangements were amplified from peripheral blood genomic DNA. These data are taken from a study of T cell repertoires in aging, cancer and after chemotherapy. Study-wide findings and caveats: Immunological memory after chemotherapy cannot be judged from the repertoire data. Untreated cancer patients had significantly lower blood TCR diversity than age-matched healthy donors. Rebound thymic output was suggested by rising median generation probability during chemotherapy in each cancer cohort. Healthy donors lost TCR diversity with age mainly through richness, cancer patients through richness and evenness.

The specimen sequenced was blood. The source of this sequence is a human donor with a solid tumor.

As DNA, the CDR3 is TGTGCCAGCACCAGGAGTGGCGGGGTGGGTGTCGATCAGCCCCAGCATTTT. This translates into CASTRSGGVGVDQPQHF. This sequence joins TRBV6-6 and TRBJ1-5, with no clear D. V lost 7 bases and J 5 bases, leaving 24 bases between the germline ends. The CDR3 contains 17 residues. The germline V gene has CDR1 MNHNY and CDR2 SVGAGI (reference sequence).